What follows are 6 T cell receptor beta chains derived from one specimen sequenced in a study of T cells in Graves' hyperthyroidism and ophthalmopathy. The CDR3 regions of TCR beta were amplified from RNA transcripts. When the TCR CDR3 underwent first-round RT-PCR, the HTBI primer set was used. MiXCR was run by TCRdb on the multiplex PCR reads, yielding one entry per CDR3 protein. This sample has 600,000 to 700,000 distinct CDR3 sequences, with roughly 15% found just once. Sequenced input: blood. Every receptor here comes from a woman aged 40 to 50 with Graves' ophthalmopathy.

This clonotype was observed many times. V gene TRBV6-2 or TRBV6-3 combines with J gene TRBJ1-2, with TRBD1 matching 8 bases. Germline trimming cut 4 bases from V and 8 bases from J; bases unmatched to any gene: 12. The CDR3 covers 15 residues. The V gene's germline CDR1 is MNHEY and CDR2 SVGEGT. The CDR3 sequence is CASSSTQGQVAGYTF. Here the CDR3 DNA reads TGTGCCAGCAGTTCCACACAGGGACAGGTGGCGGGCTACACCTTC.

This clonotype was recorded many times. The V call is TRBV30, the J call TRBJ2-5; TRBD2 matches at 8 bases. CDR1 is GTSNPN, CDR2 SVGIG, per germline (reference sequence). The CDR3 runs 15 residues. Unmatched junction bases numbered 10, after V lost 2 bases and J lost 5 bases. The CDR3 loop is CAWSSGTRSGETQYF. The CDR3 region has the DNA TGTGCCTGGAGTTCTGGGACTAGAAGTGGCGAGACCCAGTACTTC.

The V and J genes are TRBV29-1 and TRBJ2-7, with 9 bases identical to TRBD2. From germline, CDR1 is SQVTM and CDR2 ANQGSEA. This CDR3 has 13 amino acids. Unmatched junction bases numbered 6, after V lost 4 bases and J lost 5 bases. The CDR3 reads CSVVGSGSHEQYF. The CDR3, as DNA: TGCAGCGTTGTAGGTAGCGGGAGTCACGAGCAGTACTTC.

Remarks on this clonotype: A much bigger clone sits one base away, suggesting this may be a read error. V and J are TRBV6-1 and TRBJ1-2; D gene uncertain. The CDR3 extends over 13 amino acids. In germline, CDR1 is MNHNS, CDR2 SASEGT. CDR3 sequence reads: CVSQTLFNYGYTF. In nucleotides, the CDR3 is TGTGTCAGCCAGACGCTTTTTAACTATGGCTACACCTTC.

The chain couples TRBV18 to TRBJ1-5, with 9 nucleotides matching TRBD1. This CDR3 spans 14 amino acids. V was pared by 4 bases and J by 9 bases, with 7 bases of the junction left unmatched. Germline V gene data show CDR1 as KGHSH and CDR2 as LQKENI. CDR3 residues: CASSLTGGDGPQHF. DNA for the CDR3: TGTGCCAGCTCACTAACAGGGGGCGATGGGCCCCAGCATTTT.

As concerns this clonotype: Sequence at one end of the junction differs from germline and may be a read error. The CDR3 sequence: CASSRTWAGNIIYF. In DNA form, the CDR3 reads TGTGCCAGCAGCCGGACCTGGGCTGGAAACATCATATATTTT. The chain links TRBV13 to TRBJ1-3; unclear D gene. Looked up from germline, CDR1 is PRHDT and CDR2 is FYEKMQ (reference sequence). CDR3 size: 14 residues.